A selection of T cell receptor beta chains follows, all from one sample in a study of vaccination effects on CD4 cells after COVID-19. The table came from immunoSEQ multiplex PCR; TCRdb's copy has only in-frame clones and leaves some out. The sample includes more than 50,000 clones, 70% to 80% of them seen just once. The antigens these receptors bind are not known. The material sequenced was CD4+ T cells from PBMCs cultured without peptide, taken before COVID-19 vaccination. Receptors were obtained from a human donor who received a COVID-19 vaccine. The CDR3 runs from the conserved cysteine through the conserved F or W. The D gene is left open where the match is weak. Clone size is given for some rows only: seen once, a few or many times, or a class if the clone is expanded.

d_gene,v_gene,abundance,j_gene,CDR3aa,CDR3nt
-,TRBV9,-,TRBJ2-2,CASSPQLTGELFF,TGTGCCAGCAGCCCACAATTGACCGGGGAGCTGTTTTTT
-,TRBV13,-,TRBJ1-3,CASSRDRIPGNTIYF,TGTGCCAGCAGCCGGGACCGGATCCCTGGAAACACCATATATTTT
-,TRBV10-1,-,TRBJ2-3,CASSEARGFSTDTQYF,TGCGCCAGCAGTGAGGCCCGGGGGTTTAGCACAGATACGCAGTATTTT
-,TRBV6-2/TRBV6-3,-,TRBJ2-3,CASSSMTLRTDTQYF,TGTGCCAGCAGTTCGATGACCCTCCGCACAGATACGCAGTATTTT
TRBD1,TRBV27,-,TRBJ2-1,CASSRGQGKSDEQFF,TGTGCCAGCAGCCGAGGACAGGGCAAAAGCGATGAGCAGTTCTTC
TRBD2,TRBV28,-,TRBJ2-1,CASSQVAGGLNEQFF,TGTGCCAGCAGCCAGGTAGCGGGAGGGCTCAATGAGCAGTTCTTC
-,TRBV20-1,few,TRBJ2-3,CSASVAVSTDTQYF,TGCAGTGCTAGTGTAGCGGTAAGCACAGATACGCAGTATTTT
-,TRBV10-1,-,TRBJ2-3,CASNMGPGSDTQYF,TGCGCCAGCAACATGGGGCCCGGGTCAGATACGCAGTATTTT
-,TRBV28,-,TRBJ2-5,CASSLFGLTETQYF,TGTGCCAGCAGTTTATTCGGGTTAACGGAGACCCAGTACTTC
-,TRBV5-1,-,TRBJ2-6,CASSGTGSGANVLTF,TGCGCCAGCAGCGGAACAGGGTCTGGGGCCAACGTCCTGACTTTC
TRBD2,TRBV5-1,-,TRBJ2-4,CASSSWGLAGEDIQYF,TGCGCCAGCAGCTCGTGGGGACTAGCGGGGGAGGACATTCAGTACTTC
-,TRBV7-2,-,TRBJ1-3,CASSFDNSGNTIYF,TGTGCCAGCAGCTTCGACAACTCTGGAAACACCATATATTTT
-,TRBV24-1,-,TRBJ2-2,CATRTGGGPEDGELFF,TGTGCCACCCGGACAGGCGGGGGACCGGAGGACGGGGAGCTGTTTTTT
-,TRBV12-3/TRBV12-4,-,TRBJ2-5,CASSFRGETQYF,TGTGCCAGCAGTTTTCGGGGGGAGACCCAGTACTTC
-,TRBV18,-,TRBJ1-1,CASSQRDPRPMNTEAFF,TGTGCCAGCTCACAGAGGGACCCACGGCCCATGAACACTGAAGCTTTCTTT
-,TRBV3-1/TRBV3-2,-,TRBJ2-3,CASSQRGSTDTQYF,TGTGCCAGCAGCCAACGCGGGTCCACAGATACGCAGTATTTT